This T cell receptor beta chain was recovered during a study of response to subunit inactivated influenza vaccine (dated 2018 in TCRdb). Turning to the overall study: Deep quantitative profiling of the T cell receptor repertoire was used in the study to follow responses to a trivalent subunit inactivated influenza vaccine.

Its CDR3 holds 14 amino acids, cysteine through phenylalanine. Only the CDR3 portion is preserved as DNA: 42 bases, with reading frame beginning at the first base. The junction shows trimming of 5 bases on V and 0 bases on J, plus 11 bases between the germline ends. The germline V gene encodes CDR1 LNHNV and CDR2 YYDKDF (reference sequence). What the research found in general, with its limitations: It was suggested by the authors that each seasonal influenza vaccination may recruit only a limited number of new T cells.

This clonotype was detected many times. No antigen is known for it. No much larger clone is present one base from it, and per-base qualities are unavailable. Libraries came from RT-PCR. TCRdb records Illumina HiSeq 2500 as the sequencer. TCRdb handled the public reads itself, with Q25 trimming in fastp and clone calling in MiXCR, and kept productive beta chains. CDR3 protein sequences are deduplicated, and each keeps its most common genes and DNA. This sample comprises about 540,000 distinct CDR3 sequences, about 14% of them detected only once. In total, the top ten clones hold 11% of the sample. The sequenced sample was PBMCs from blood, obtained 12 days after vaccination. The chain joins TRBV15 to TRBJ2-7; the D gene is not confidently resolved. The source is a man aged 45-60 years who received an inactivated influenza vaccine. Donor details come from another sample of the same person, matched by shared clones. The CDR3 sequence is CATSLLKSSYEQYF. The DNA sequence reads TGTGCCACCAGCCTCTTAAAGAGCTCCTACGAGCAGTACTTC.